The 13 T cell receptor beta chains listed next were all sequenced from one sample in a study of control samples from healthy donors and cancer patients. Libraries were prepared by immunoSEQ multiplex PCR; TCRdb keeps only in-frame clonotypes and omits some of them. The sample lists some 82,000 clones, approximately 82% seen once, with approximately 10% in the top ten. Sequenced input: PBMCs. These receptors were obtained from a man between 60 and 70 years old with head and neck cancer.

The chain couples TRBV18 to TRBJ2-3, with 7 bases identical to TRBD2. The V segment lost 5 bases and the J segment 5 bases; nucleotides outside the gene matches: 4. The CDR3 length is 13 residues. Germline CDR1 and CDR2: KGHSH and LQKENI. CDR3 loop: CASSGGDQDTQYF. CDR3 DNA: TGTGCCAGCTCAGGGGGGGACCAAGATACGCAGTATTTT. The complete variable domain, with remaining parts taken from reference TRBV18 and TRBJ2-3, reads NAGVMQNPRHLVRRRGQEARLRCSPMKGHSHVYWYRQLPEEGLKFMVYLQKENIIDESGMPKERFSAEFPKEGPSILRIQQVVRGDSAAYFCASSGGDQDTQYFGPGTRLTVL.

This chain links TRBV19 with TRBJ1-5; D call uncertain. This CDR3 is 16 amino acids long. Per the germline V gene, CDR1 is LNHDA and CDR2 is SQIVND (reference sequence). Trimming removed 4 bases from V and 2 bases from J, with 15 bases in between. The chain's CDR3 is CASSKFGEEGNQPQHF. Written as DNA, the CDR3 is TGTGCCAGTAGTAAATTTGGGGAGGAAGGCAATCAGCCCCAGCATTTT. The entire variable domain, with the rest obtained from reference TRBV19 and TRBJ1-5, is as follows: DGGITQSPKYLFRKEGQNVTLSCEQNLNHDAMYWYRQDPGQGLRLIYYSQIVNDFQKGDIAEGYSVSREKKESFPLTVTSAQKNPTAFYLCASSKFGEEGNQPQHFGDGTRLSIL.

V usage is TRBV5-4 and J usage is TRBJ2-1; either TRBD1 or TRBD2 may supply D (5 bases each). Trimming stripped 0 bases from V and 9 bases from J, with 13 bases between. From germline, CDR1 is SGHNT and CDR2 YYREEE (reference sequence). The CDR3 sequence is 14 residues long. The CDR3 DNA reads TGTGCCAGCAGCTTGGTGGGGTATGGGGGTGAGCAGTTCTTC. Its protein is CASSLVGYGGEQFF. Complete variable domain (other parts from reference TRBV5-4 and TRBJ2-1): ETGVTQSPTHLIKTRGQQVTLRCSSQSGHNTVSWYQQALGQGPQFIFQYYREEENGRGNFPPRFSGLQFPNYSSELNVNALELDDSALYLCASSLVGYGGEQFFGPGTRLTVL.

V is TRBV28 and J is TRBJ2-5; TRBD1 might be the D (5 bases). This CDR3 spans 14 amino acids. Trimming took 5 bases from V and 5 from J, leaving 15 bases between them. Germline assignment: CDR1 MDHEN and CDR2 SYDVKM. CDR3 protein: CASSRSAGPETQYF. CDR3 bases: TGTGCCAGCAGTCGCTCGGCAGGGCCGGAGACCCAGTACTTC.

This clone has just a few counts. This sequence joins TRBV7-9 and TRBJ2-3, with D maybe TRBD1 (5 bases). V lost 1 base and J 8 bases, leaving 22 bases between the germline ends. The CDR3 is 17 amino acids. CDR1 is SEHNR and CDR2 is FQNEAQ in the germline V gene (reference sequence). The CDR3 DNA sequence: TGTGCCAGCAGCTTAGGCCCAAGGGGCCCATCCATCGGTACGCAGTATTTT. It yields the protein CASSLGPRGPSIGTQYF.

The chain joins TRBV27 to TRBJ1-1, with TRBD1 as a possible D gene (6 bases). The CDR3 is 14 residues long. In germline, CDR1 is MNHEY, CDR2 SMNVEV (reference sequence). Trimming left V 0 bases short and J 11 bases short, with 16 bases between. CDR3 sequence (DNA): TGTGCCAGCAGTTTATCTTGGGGGCAAACTAGCGCTTTCTTT. Residues: CASSLSWGQTSAFF.

This chain joins TRBV28 and TRBJ2-2, with no clear D. V lost 3 bases, J lost 7 bases, and 3 bases lay in between. The V gene's germline CDR1 is MDHEN and CDR2 SYDVKM. This CDR3 has 11 residues. The CDR3 DNA sequence: TGTGCCAGCAGTTTTGGCGGGGAGCTGTTTTTT. Translated, it gives CASSFGGELFF.

The chain uses TRBV5-1 and TRBJ2-1; D perhaps matches TRBD2 (6 bases). The germline V and J ends were trimmed by 1 base and 8 bases, with 13 bases remaining between them. CDR3 length equals 14 residues. The germline V gene encodes CDR1 SGHRS and CDR2 YFSETQ. The DNA for the CDR3 is TGCGCCAGCAGCTTGCGAGGACTAAGGGATGAGCAGTTCTTC. Translation: CASSLRGLRDEQFF.

The V gene is TRBV27, the J gene TRBJ2-3; possible D gene TRBD2, 7 bases. V was cut by 5 bases and J by 5 bases, with 23 bases left in between. The CDR3 extends over 17 amino acids. Looked up from germline, CDR1 is MNHEY and CDR2 is SMNVEV (reference sequence). The CDR3 here is CASSLRLGRGYGDTQYF. The CDR3 DNA is TGTGCCAGCAGTCTTCGGTTAGGGAGGGGGTATGGAGATACGCAGTATTTT.

This sequence joins TRBV10-3 and TRBJ1-2; a weak D match, TRBD1 (5 bases). Trimming took 0 bases from V and 2 from J, leaving 10 bases between them. The CDR3 consists of 15 residues. Germline loops: CDR1 ENHRY, CDR2 SYGVKD. This CDR3 is CAISESSGGNYGYTF. The CDR3 region has the DNA TGTGCCATCAGTGAGTCATCCGGGGGAAACTATGGCTACACCTTC.

The V gene is TRBV2, the J gene TRBJ1-1; D is ambiguous. The CDR3 totals 13 residues. V was shortened by 4 bases and J by 2 bases, with 8 bases between the two germline ends. CDR1 and CDR2 from the germline V gene are SNHLY and FYNNEI. CDR3 nucleotides: TGTGCCAGCAGTGCGAACAGCAACACTGAAGCTTTCTTT. It is translated as CASSANSNTEAFF.

The chain links TRBV6-6 to TRBJ2-5; D is unclear. The germline V gene encodes CDR1 MNHNY and CDR2 SVGAGI (reference sequence). The CDR3 covers 13 residues. The ends were cut back, 5 bases at V and 5 bases at J, with 12 bases in the middle. This CDR3 reads CASSPGGRETQYF. CDR3 DNA: TGTGCCAGCAGTCCCGGCGGTCGGGAGACCCAGTACTTC.

The J gene is TRBJ2-3, the V gene TRBV14, with D tentatively TRBD2 (5 bases). The ends were cut back, 8 bases at V and 5 bases at J, with 20 bases in the middle. CDR1 is SGHDN and CDR2 is FVKESK in the germline V gene. This CDR3 has 15 amino acids. The CDR3 loop is CASGPLDQFRDTQYF. The CDR3 nucleotides read TGTGCCAGCGGCCCACTAGACCAGTTCCGAGATACGCAGTATTTT.